Listed here are 29 T cell receptor beta chains from one sample, sequenced in a study of PD-L1 blockade in urothelial cancer. Data came from immunoSEQ multiplex PCR; TCRdb stores just in-frame clones and leaves some out. This sample carries more than 30,000 clones, about nine tenths of them seen once, and the ten largest clones take approximately 8.1%. Noted time point: peripheral blood 6 weeks after treatment start. This specimen consisted of PBMCs, obtained around atezolizumab (anti-PD-L1) treatment. The receptor source for this set is a man older than 75 with urothelial cancer.

This sequence joins TRBV9 and TRBJ2-7; a possible D gene is TRBD2 (5 bases). The length of the CDR3 is 16 residues. The V gene's germline CDR1 is SGDLS and CDR2 YYNGEE. The V and J ends lost 0 bases and 4 bases respectively, with 17 bases between them. CDR3 DNA sequence: TGTGCCAGCAGCGTAGGGGGAGCGGTCGACCGTTACGAGCAGTACTTC. Protein sequence: CASSVGGAVDRYEQYF.

The chain combines TRBV29-1 with TRBJ2-1, with 11 bases that match TRBD2. Trimming took 3 bases from V and 9 from J; bases not matched to a gene: 10. Germline CDR1 reads SQVTM; CDR2 reads ANQGSEA. This CDR3 region has 15 residues. The CDR3 bases are TGCAGCGTTGAGAAGTTGGTAGCGGGAGGGGTTGAGCAGTTCTTC. Protein: CSVEKLVAGGVEQFF.

The chain employs TRBV4-1 and TRBJ2-4; 8 bases fit TRBD1. V was clipped by 4 bases and J by 3 bases; unmatched bases: 11. CDR3 size: 17 residues. Germline CDR1 is MGHRA and CDR2 is YSYEKL. As DNA, the CDR3 is TGCGCCAGCAGCCCCTTCCGGACAGGGATGAACAAAAACATTCAGTACTTC. It is translated as CASSPFRTGMNKNIQYF.

The chain has TRBV2 and TRBJ1-4; D is unresolved. Deletions cut 4 bases from V and 10 bases from J, with 10 bases between. CDR1 is SNHLY and CDR2 is FYNNEI in the germline V gene. This CDR3 has 12 amino acids. For the CDR3, the DNA is TGTGCCAGCAGTGCTATCGAACGAAAACTGTTTTTT. Translation: CASSAIERKLFF.

The chain combines TRBV4-1 with TRBJ2-6, with 9 bases matching TRBD1. Unmatched junction bases numbered 7, after V lost 3 bases and J lost 1 base. CDR3 length: 18 residues. Per the germline V gene, CDR1 is MGHRA and CDR2 is YSYEKL. The CDR3 spells CASSQPGQGGSGANVLTF. DNA for the CDR3: TGCGCCAGCAGCCAGCCGGGACAGGGAGGGTCTGGGGCCAACGTCCTGACTTTC.

This chain uses TRBV4-1 with TRBJ2-6, with 7 nucleotides matching TRBD2. The CDR3 has 17 amino acids. The V and J ends lost 0 bases and 4 bases, in that order; junction bases with no gene match: 6. Germline V CDR1 and CDR2: MGHRA, YSYEKL. Written as DNA, the CDR3 is TGCGCCAGCAGCCAAGATTCGGGGGGAGCGGGGGCCAACGTCCTGACTTTC. This translates into CASSQDSGGAGANVLTF.

V usage is TRBV10-1 and J usage is TRBJ2-3; TRBD1 matches at 7 bases. Germline V lookup: CDR1 WNHNN, CDR2 SYGVQD (reference sequence). The CDR3 contains 13 residues. V was pared by 7 bases and J by 3 bases, with 4 bases of the junction left unmatched. CDR3 nucleotides: TGCGCCAGCACTAGGGACAGAACAGATACGCAGTATTTT. Its protein product is CASTRDRTDTQYF.

This chain joins TRBV6-1 and TRBJ2-1, with TRBD2 matching over 9 bases. The CDR3 sequence is 16 residues long. V trimming: 2 bases; J trimming: 7 bases; junction bases outside the gene matches: 9. Germline-derived CDR1 and CDR2 are MNHNS and SASEGT. Written as DNA, the CDR3 is TGTGCCAGCAGTGAACTGGCTAGCGGGACGATAAATGAGCAGTTCTTC. Amino acids: CASSELASGTINEQFF.

This chain links TRBV19 with TRBJ1-4, with 7 bases matching TRBD1. Trimming removed 3 bases from V and 3 bases from J; junction bases left unmatched: 10. Germline V CDR1 and CDR2: LNHDA, SQIVND (reference sequence). The CDR3 is 17 residues long. CDR3 in DNA: TGTGCCAGTAGTATGACCGGAACGACAGGGTCTAATGAAAAACTGTTTTTT. Its translation is CASSMTGTTGSNEKLFF.

The chain recombines TRBV4-2 with TRBJ2-3; 10 bases are a match to TRBD2. This CDR3 has 17 residues. V shed 0 bases, J shed 5 bases, and the junction held 8 bases outside the gene matches. Per germline, CDR1 LGHNA and CDR2 YNFKEQ. The CDR3 bases are TGTGCCAGCAGCCAAGATCCCGCTAGCGGGAGTAGAGATACGCAGTATTTT. Amino acid sequence: CASSQDPASGSRDTQYF.

J is TRBJ2-3 and V is TRBV5-1, with D uncertain. CDR1 and CDR2 from the germline V gene are SGHRS and YFSETQ. The CDR3 consists of 15 residues. Trimming pared 1 base from V and 4 bases from J, leaving 13 bases between. The CDR3 loop is CASSLRASRADTQYF. The CDR3 DNA is TGCGCCAGCAGCTTGAGAGCATCCCGGGCAGATACGCAGTATTTT.

The chain combines TRBV5-1 with TRBJ2-7; 8 positions agree with TRBD1. CDR3 length: 14 amino acids. Germline V gene data show CDR1 as SGHRS and CDR2 as YFSETQ. V lost 4 bases, J lost 3 bases, and 6 bases stayed unmatched. CDR3 DNA sequence: TGCGCCAGCAGCGTGGGACAGGAGTACTACGAGCAGTACTTC. The encoded protein is CASSVGQEYYEQYF.

Here the CDR3 reads CASSPREGPQETQYF. CDR3 nucleotide sequence: TGTGCCAGCAGCCCAAGGGAGGGCCCCCAAGAGACCCAGTACTTC. The rearrangement joins TRBV7-8 to TRBJ2-5; 7 positions match TRBD2. After removal of 5 bases from V and 1 base from J, the junction contained 7 bases not matched to a gene. The germline V gene has CDR1 SGHVS and CDR2 FQNEAQ. This CDR3 has 15 amino acids.

The chain carries TRBV30 and TRBJ2-3, with a possible D match to TRBD2 (6 bases). Trimming stripped 0 bases from V and 3 bases from J, with 16 bases between. The CDR3 has 16 residues. Germline CDR1 is GTSNPN and CDR2 is SVGIG (reference sequence). CDR3 DNA: TGTGCCTGGAGTGTACGGTCCGGGGGTTTAACAGATACGCAGTATTTT. Translation gives CAWSVRSGGLTDTQYF. The complete variable domain, with remaining parts taken from reference TRBV30 and TRBJ2-3, reads SQTIHQWPATLVQPVGSPLSLECTVEGTSNPNLYWYRQAAGRGLQLLFYSVGIGQISSEVPQNLSASRPQDRQFILSSKKLLLSDSGFYLCAWSVRSGGLTDTQYFGPGTRLTVL.

The chain recombines TRBV5-4 with TRBJ2-7; 11 bases are shared with TRBD2. Germline V gene lookup returns CDR1 SGHNT and CDR2 YYREEE (reference sequence). This CDR3 spans 15 amino acids. Unmatched junction bases numbered 5, after V lost 4 bases and J lost 2 bases. CDR3 region: CASSRIAGGPYEQYF. The CDR3 DNA sequence: TGTGCCAGCAGCCGGATAGCGGGAGGGCCCTACGAGCAGTACTTC.

The sample holds one count of this clone. CDR3 residues: CSVLWRDEQFF. CDR3 nucleotide sequence: TGCAGCGTTTTGTGGAGGGATGAGCAGTTCTTC. The chain uses TRBV29-1 and TRBJ2-1, with D tentatively TRBD2 (6 bases). The CDR3 contains 11 residues. CDR1 is SQVTM and CDR2 is ANQGSEA in the germline V gene. V lost 5 bases, J lost 8 bases, and 10 bases lay in between.

The J gene is TRBJ2-5, the V gene TRBV5-1; 11 positions agree with TRBD2. Looked up from germline, CDR1 is SGHRS and CDR2 is YFSETQ. The CDR3 is made up of 17 amino acids. V gave up 3 bases and J gave up 2 bases; unmatched junction bases: 9. In DNA, the CDR3 is TGCGCCAGCAGCTATAACCCACTAGCGGGAGTGCAAGAGACCCAGTACTTC. This sequence encodes CASSYNPLAGVQETQYF. The full variable domain, completed using reference TRBV5-1 and TRBJ2-5, is KAGVTQTPRYLIKTRGQQVTLSCSPISGHRSVSWYQQTPGQGLQFLFEYFSETQRNKGNFPGRFSGRQFSNSRSEMNVSTLELGDSALYLCASSYNPLAGVQETQYFGPGTRLLVL.

This clone has more than one count but fewer than ten. This chain connects TRBV29-1 to TRBJ2-7; tentatively, D is TRBD2 (5 bases). CDR1 and CDR2 (germline): SQVTM, ANQGSEA. Between the trimmed V and J ends, which lost 4 bases and 6 bases, there was a span of 13 bases. The CDR3 consists of 12 residues. DNA for the CDR3: TGCAGCGTTGTTGTTGTAGGAGGCGAGCAGTACTTC. It encodes CSVVVVGGEQYF.

This chain connects TRBV6-5 to TRBJ1-1; 7 nucleotides agree with TRBD1. The CDR3 extends over 14 amino acids. The V gene's germline CDR1 is MNHEY and CDR2 SVGAGI. V was pared by 7 bases and J by 1 base, with 6 bases of the junction left unmatched. This CDR3 reads CASKRGQSNTEAFF. In DNA form, the CDR3 reads TGTGCCAGCAAAAGGGGACAGTCGAACACTGAAGCTTTCTTT.

The chain has TRBV7-2 and TRBJ1-1, with a tentative D call TRBD1 (5 bases). V was shortened by 3 bases and J by 5 bases, with 13 bases between the two germline ends. The length of the CDR3 is 14 residues. Germline V lookup: CDR1 SGHTA, CDR2 FQGNSA. The CDR3 loop reads CASSLIGAGTEAFF. CDR3 nucleotides: TGTGCCAGCAGCTTGATAGGGGCGGGGACTGAAGCTTTCTTT.

This chain uses TRBV7-2 with TRBJ1-2, with TRBD1 as a possible D gene (5 bases). The V gene's germline CDR1 is SGHTA and CDR2 FQGNSA. The CDR3 has 14 amino acids. The germline V and J ends were trimmed by 5 bases and 1 base, with 11 bases remaining between them. The CDR3, as DNA: TGTGCCAGCAGCCTCCTAGGGGATAACTATGGCTACACCTTC. Translating gives CASSLLGDNYGYTF. Supplemented by reference TRBV7-2 and TRBJ1-2, the full variable domain reads GAGVSQSPSNKVTEKGKDVELRCDPISGHTALYWYRQSLGQGLEFLIYFQGNSAPDKSGLPSDRFSAERTGGSVSTLTIQRTQQEDSAVYLCASSLLGDNYGYTFGSGTRLTVV.

Only a few counts were recorded for this clone. The V and J genes are TRBV16 and TRBJ1-5; unclear D gene. Germline loops: CDR1 KGHSY, CDR2 FQNENV. Trimming stripped 3 bases from V and 0 bases from J, with 9 bases between. This CDR3 region has 15 residues. The CDR3 nucleotides read TGTGCCAGCAGCCAGTCCGTTAATAGCAATCAGCCCCAGCATTTT. This encodes CASSQSVNSNQPQHF. The complete variable domain, with remaining parts taken from reference TRBV16 and TRBJ1-5, reads GEEVAQTPKHLVRGEGQKAKLYCAPIKGHSYVFWYQQVLKNEFKFLISFQNENVFDETGMPKERFSAKCLPNSPCSLEIQATKLEDSAVYFCASSQSVNSNQPQHFGDGTRLSIL.

The chain has TRBV11-3 and TRBJ2-1; 11 bases match TRBD2. The CDR3 runs to 16 residues. Germline CDR1 reads SGHNT; CDR2 reads YENEEA. The V and J ends lost 6 bases and 4 bases, in that order; junction bases with no gene match: 8. CDR3 bases: TGTGCCAGCAGTCGAACCGGGACTAGCGGTTACAATGAGCAGTTCTTC. This codes for CASSRTGTSGYNEQFF.

V gene TRBV5-4 combines with J gene TRBJ2-2, with D hard to call. Trimming took off 6 bases at V and 7 bases at J, with 10 bases between the two ends. Germline lookup yields CDR1 SGHNT and CDR2 YYREEE (reference sequence). The CDR3 covers 12 residues. The CDR3 loop reads CASNSPSGELFF. CDR3 nucleotide sequence: TGTGCCAGCAATTCACCCAGCGGGGAGCTGTTTTTT.

This clone was seen only a few times. The chain is built from TRBV27 and TRBJ1-2, with D hard to call. Germline lookup yields CDR1 MNHEY and CDR2 SMNVEV (reference sequence). This CDR3 region has 14 residues. Trimming stripped 6 bases from V and 1 base from J, with 12 bases between. The CDR3 loop reads CASSPIRDNYGYTF. The DNA of the CDR3 is TGTGCCAGCAGCCCCATCCGGGATAACTATGGCTACACCTTC.

The chain uses TRBV5-4 and TRBJ2-7; D is perhaps TRBD2 (6 bases). This CDR3 has 13 residues. V shed 4 bases and J shed 6 bases, with 14 bases lying between them. The V gene's germline CDR1 is SGHNT and CDR2 YYREEE (reference sequence). In DNA form, the CDR3 reads TGTGCCAGCAGCGGGGCGGGGAGGCCCGAGCAGTACTTC. Translation: CASSGAGRPEQYF.

This sequence joins TRBV27 and TRBJ2-4; D might be TRBD2 (5 bases). Germline loops: CDR1 MNHEY, CDR2 SMNVEV (reference sequence). Between the trimmed V and J ends, which lost 2 bases and 6 bases, there was a span of 11 bases. The CDR3 has 14 residues. This chain's CDR3 is CASSLPGLGNIQYF. The CDR3 region has the DNA TGTGCCAGCAGTTTACCTGGACTGGGAAACATTCAGTACTTC.

The genes are TRBV6-1 and TRBJ2-7, with 10 bases fitting TRBD1. Per germline, CDR1 MNHNS and CDR2 SASEGT. V lost 2 bases, J lost 2 bases, and 3 bases stayed unmatched. The CDR3 contains 15 residues. DNA of the CDR3: TGTGCCAGCAGTGAACTGGGACAGGGGCCCTACGAGCAGTACTTC. This gives the protein CASSELGQGPYEQYF.

The chain links TRBV6-1 to TRBJ2-5; a possible D gene is TRBD2 (5 bases). Trimming left V 2 bases short and J 3 bases short, with 7 bases between. The CDR3 has 13 residues. From germline, CDR1 is MNHNS and CDR2 SASEGT. CDR3 sequence: CASSELREETQYF. In DNA form, the CDR3 reads TGTGCCAGCAGTGAACTGAGGGAAGAGACCCAGTACTTC.